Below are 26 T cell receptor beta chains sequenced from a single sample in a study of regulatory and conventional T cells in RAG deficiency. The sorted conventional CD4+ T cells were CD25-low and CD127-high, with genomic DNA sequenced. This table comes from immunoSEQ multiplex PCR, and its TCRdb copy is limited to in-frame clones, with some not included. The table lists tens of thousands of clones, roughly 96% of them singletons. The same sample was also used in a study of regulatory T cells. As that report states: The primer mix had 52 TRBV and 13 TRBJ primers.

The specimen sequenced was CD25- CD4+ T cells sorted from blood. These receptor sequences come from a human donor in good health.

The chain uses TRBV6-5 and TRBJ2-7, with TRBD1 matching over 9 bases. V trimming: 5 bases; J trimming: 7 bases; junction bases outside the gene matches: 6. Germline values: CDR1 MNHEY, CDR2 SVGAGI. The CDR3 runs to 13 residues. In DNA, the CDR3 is TGTGCCAGCAGTCGGGACAGGGAGAATGAGCAGTACTTC. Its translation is CASSRDRENEQYF.

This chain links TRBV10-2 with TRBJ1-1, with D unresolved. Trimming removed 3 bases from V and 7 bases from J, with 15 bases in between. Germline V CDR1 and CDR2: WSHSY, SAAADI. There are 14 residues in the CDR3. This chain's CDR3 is CASSDSVLSNEAFF. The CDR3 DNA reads TGCGCCAGCAGTGACTCAGTACTAAGTAATGAAGCTTTCTTT.

CDR3 nucleotide sequence: TGTGCCAGCAGCTTGGACAGGAGGAACACCGGGGAGCTGTTTTTT. As protein: CASSLDRRNTGELFF. V is TRBV5-6 and J is TRBJ2-2, with a weak D call TRBD1 (5 bases). The germline gives CDR1 SGHDT, CDR2 YYEEEE. Trimming shortened V by 0 bases and J by 1 base, and 7 bases separated the two germline ends. This CDR3 contains 15 residues.

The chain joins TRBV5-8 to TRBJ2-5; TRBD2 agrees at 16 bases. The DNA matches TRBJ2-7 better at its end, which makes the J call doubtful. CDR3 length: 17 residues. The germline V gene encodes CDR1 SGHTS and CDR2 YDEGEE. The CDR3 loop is CASSTGTSGGASYEQYF. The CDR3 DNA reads TGTGCCAGCAGCACCGGGACTAGCGGGGGGGCCTCCTACGAGCAGTACTTC.

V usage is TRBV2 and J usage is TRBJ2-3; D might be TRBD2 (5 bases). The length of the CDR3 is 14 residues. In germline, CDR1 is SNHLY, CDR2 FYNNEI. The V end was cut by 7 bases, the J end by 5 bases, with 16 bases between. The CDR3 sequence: CASTQLGSGDTQYF. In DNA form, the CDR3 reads TGTGCCAGCACCCAACTAGGGTCGGGAGATACGCAGTATTTT.

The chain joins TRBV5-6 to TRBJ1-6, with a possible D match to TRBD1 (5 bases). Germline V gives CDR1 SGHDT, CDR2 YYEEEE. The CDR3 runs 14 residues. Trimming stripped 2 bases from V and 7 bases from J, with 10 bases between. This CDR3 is CASSLWQGNSPLHF. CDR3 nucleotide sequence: TGTGCCAGCAGCTTATGGCAGGGCAATTCACCCCTCCACTTT. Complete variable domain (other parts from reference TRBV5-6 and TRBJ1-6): DAGVTQSPTHLIKTRGQQVTLRCSPKSGHDTVSWYQQALGQGPQFIFQYYEEEERQRGNFPDRFSGHQFPNYSSELNVNALLLGDSALYLCASSLWQGNSPLHFGNGTRLTVT.

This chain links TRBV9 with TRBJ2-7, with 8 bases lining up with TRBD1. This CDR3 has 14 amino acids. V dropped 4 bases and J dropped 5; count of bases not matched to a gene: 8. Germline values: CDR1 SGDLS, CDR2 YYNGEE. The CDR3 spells CASSPDREEHEQYF. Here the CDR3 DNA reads TGTGCCAGCAGCCCGGACAGGGAAGAGCACGAGCAGTACTTC.

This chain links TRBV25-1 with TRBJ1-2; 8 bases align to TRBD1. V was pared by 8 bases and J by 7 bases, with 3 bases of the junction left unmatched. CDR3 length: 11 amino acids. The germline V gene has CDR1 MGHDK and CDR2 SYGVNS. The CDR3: CASQGALGYTF. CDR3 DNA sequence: TGTGCCAGCCAGGGGGCGCTTGGCTACACCTTC.

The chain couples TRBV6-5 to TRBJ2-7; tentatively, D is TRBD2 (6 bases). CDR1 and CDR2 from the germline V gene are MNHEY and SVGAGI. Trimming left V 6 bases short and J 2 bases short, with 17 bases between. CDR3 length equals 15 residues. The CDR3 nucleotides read TGTGCCAGCAGAAAACACCGGGAGCTAACCTACGAGCAGTACTTC. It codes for CASRKHRELTYEQYF.

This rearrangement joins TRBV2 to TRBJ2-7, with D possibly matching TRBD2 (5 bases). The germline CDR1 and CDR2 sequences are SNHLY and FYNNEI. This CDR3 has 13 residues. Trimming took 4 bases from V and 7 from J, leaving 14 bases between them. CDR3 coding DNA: TGTGCCAGCAGTGTGGTCGGGGTGGAGGAGCAGTACTTC. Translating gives CASSVVGVEEQYF.

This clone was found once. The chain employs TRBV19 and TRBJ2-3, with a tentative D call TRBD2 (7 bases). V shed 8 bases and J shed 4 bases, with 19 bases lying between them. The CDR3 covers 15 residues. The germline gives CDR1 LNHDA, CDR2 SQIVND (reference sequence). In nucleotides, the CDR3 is TGTGCCAGTTCCTGGGGGGGGGCCGTCGCAGATACGCAGTATTTT. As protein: CASSWGGAVADTQYF.

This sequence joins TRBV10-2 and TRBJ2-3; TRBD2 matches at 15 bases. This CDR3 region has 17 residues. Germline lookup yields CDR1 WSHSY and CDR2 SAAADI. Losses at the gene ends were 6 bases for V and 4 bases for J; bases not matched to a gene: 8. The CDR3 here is CASRGLAGGRGADTQYF. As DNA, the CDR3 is TGCGCCAGCAGGGGACTAGCGGGGGGACGGGGGGCAGATACGCAGTATTTT.

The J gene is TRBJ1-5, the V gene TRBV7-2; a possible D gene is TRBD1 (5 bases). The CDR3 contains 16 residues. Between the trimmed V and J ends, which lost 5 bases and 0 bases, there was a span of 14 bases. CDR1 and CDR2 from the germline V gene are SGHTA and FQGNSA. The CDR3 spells CASSRLGLNSNQPQHF. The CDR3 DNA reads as TGTGCCAGCAGCCGACTGGGGCTGAATAGCAATCAGCCCCAGCATTTT.

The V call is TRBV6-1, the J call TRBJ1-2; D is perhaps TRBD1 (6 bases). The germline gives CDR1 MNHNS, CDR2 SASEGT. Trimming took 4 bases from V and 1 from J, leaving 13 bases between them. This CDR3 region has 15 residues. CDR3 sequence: CASSVAGVLNYGYTF. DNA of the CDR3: TGTGCCAGCAGTGTTGCAGGGGTCCTTAACTATGGCTACACCTTC.

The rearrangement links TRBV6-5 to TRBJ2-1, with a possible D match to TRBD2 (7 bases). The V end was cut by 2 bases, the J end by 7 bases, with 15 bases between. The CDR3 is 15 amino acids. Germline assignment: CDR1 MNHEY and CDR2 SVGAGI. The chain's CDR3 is CASSYGIGGLNEQFF. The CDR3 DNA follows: TGTGCCAGCAGTTACGGGATCGGGGGGCTGAATGAGCAGTTCTTC.

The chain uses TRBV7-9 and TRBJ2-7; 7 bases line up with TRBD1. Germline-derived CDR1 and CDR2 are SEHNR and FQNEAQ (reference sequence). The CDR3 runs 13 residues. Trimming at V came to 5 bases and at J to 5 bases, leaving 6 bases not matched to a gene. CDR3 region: CASSPGQRDEQYF. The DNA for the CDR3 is TGTGCCAGCAGCCCGGGACAGCGAGACGAGCAGTACTTC.

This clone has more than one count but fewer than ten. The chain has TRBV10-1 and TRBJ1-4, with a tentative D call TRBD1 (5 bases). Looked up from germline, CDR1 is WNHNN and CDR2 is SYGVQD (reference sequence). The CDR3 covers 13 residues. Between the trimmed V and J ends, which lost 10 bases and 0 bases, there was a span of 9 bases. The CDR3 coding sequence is TGCGCCACACAGGTAGCAACTAATGAAAAACTGTTTTTT. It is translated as CATQVATNEKLFF.

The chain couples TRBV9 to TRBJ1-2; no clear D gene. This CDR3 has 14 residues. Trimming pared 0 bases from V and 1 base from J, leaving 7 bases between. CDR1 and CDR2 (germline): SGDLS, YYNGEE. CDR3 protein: CASSVGENNYGYTF. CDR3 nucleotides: TGTGCCAGCAGCGTAGGCGAGAATAACTATGGCTACACCTTC.

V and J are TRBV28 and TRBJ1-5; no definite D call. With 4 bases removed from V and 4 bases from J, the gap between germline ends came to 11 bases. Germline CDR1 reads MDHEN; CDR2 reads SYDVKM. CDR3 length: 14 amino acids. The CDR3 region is CASSSEVWNQPQHF. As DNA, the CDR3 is TGTGCCAGCAGTTCGGAGGTTTGGAATCAGCCCCAGCATTTT.

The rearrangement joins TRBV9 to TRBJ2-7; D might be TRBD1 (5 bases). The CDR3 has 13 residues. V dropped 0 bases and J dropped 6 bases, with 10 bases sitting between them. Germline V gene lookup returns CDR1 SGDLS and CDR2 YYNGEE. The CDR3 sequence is CASSVVERGEQYF. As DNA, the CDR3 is TGTGCCAGCAGCGTAGTGGAAAGGGGCGAGCAGTACTTC.

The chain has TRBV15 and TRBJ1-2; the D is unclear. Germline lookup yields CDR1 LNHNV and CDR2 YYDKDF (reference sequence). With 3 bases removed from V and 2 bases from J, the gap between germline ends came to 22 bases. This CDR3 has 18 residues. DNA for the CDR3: TGTGCCACCAGCAGTCCCCTGGGGAGGGCAGGTGAAAACTATGGCTACACCTTC. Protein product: CATSSPLGRAGENYGYTF.

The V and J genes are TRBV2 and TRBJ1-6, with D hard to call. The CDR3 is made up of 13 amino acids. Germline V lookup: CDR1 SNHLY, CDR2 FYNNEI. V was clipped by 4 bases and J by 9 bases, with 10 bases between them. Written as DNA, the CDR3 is TGTGCCAGCAGTGGAGGGATCGGTTCACCCCTCCACTTT. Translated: CASSGGIGSPLHF.

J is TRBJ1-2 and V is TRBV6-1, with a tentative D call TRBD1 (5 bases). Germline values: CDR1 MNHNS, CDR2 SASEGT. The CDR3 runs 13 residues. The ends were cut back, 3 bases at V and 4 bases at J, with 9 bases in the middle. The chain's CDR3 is CASSEEGSYGYTF. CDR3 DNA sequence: TGTGCCAGCAGTGAGGAGGGGAGCTATGGCTACACCTTC.

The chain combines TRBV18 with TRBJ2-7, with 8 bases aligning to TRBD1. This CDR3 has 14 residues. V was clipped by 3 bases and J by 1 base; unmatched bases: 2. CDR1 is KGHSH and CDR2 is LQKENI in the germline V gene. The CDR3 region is CASSPGQESYEQYF. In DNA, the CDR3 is TGTGCCAGCTCACCGGGACAGGAGTCCTACGAGCAGTACTTC.

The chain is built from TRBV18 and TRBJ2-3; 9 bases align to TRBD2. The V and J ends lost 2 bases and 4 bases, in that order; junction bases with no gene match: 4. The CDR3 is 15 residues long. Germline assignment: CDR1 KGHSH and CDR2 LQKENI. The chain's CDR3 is CASSPGPSGADTQYF. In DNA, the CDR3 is TGTGCCAGCTCACCAGGGCCTAGCGGGGCAGATACGCAGTATTTT.

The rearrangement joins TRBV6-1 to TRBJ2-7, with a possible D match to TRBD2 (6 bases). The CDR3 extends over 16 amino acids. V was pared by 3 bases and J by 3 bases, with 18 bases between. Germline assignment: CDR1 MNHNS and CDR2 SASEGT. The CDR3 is CASSDVEGRSLYEQYF. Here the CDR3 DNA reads TGTGCCAGCAGTGACGTGGAGGGCCGCTCCCTCTACGAGCAGTACTTC.